This TCR beta chain originates from a study of CD8+ T cells in alopecia areata. In the study overall: Treated patients took oral tofacitinib at 5 to 10 mg twice daily.

The CDR3 is 16 residues long. V gave up 4 bases and J gave up 5 bases; unmatched junction bases: 10. Per germline, CDR1 SGHRS and CDR2 YFSETQ. In each case, RNA was isolated and then reverse transcribed into cDNA as the sequencing template. This table comes from immunoSEQ multiplex PCR, and its TCRdb copy is limited to in-frame clones, with some not included. The sample has roughly 200,000 clones; roughly 60% are singletons. Both CD4+ and CD8+ T cells were separated by sorting PBMCs. This sequence was found in a human donor with alopecia areata. This chain links TRBV5-1 with TRBJ2-7; 12 bases are a match to TRBD1. The source material was CD4+ T cells sorted from blood, sampled at week 0. Here the CDR3 DNA reads TGCGCCAGCAGCCTCTCCGGGACAGGGGGCTTCCACGAGCAGTACTTC. This encodes CASSLSGTGGFHEQYF.